This T cell receptor beta chain is drawn from a study of memory CD4+ T cells and cytomegalovirus serostatus (dated by TCRdb to the late 2010s). A note on the overall study: A total of some 33 healthy Belgian adults, of whom 9 were CMV seropositive and 24 were CMV seronegative, were included in the cohort. CD4+ memory TCRbeta repertoires of a Belgian cohort with known cytomegalovirus serostatus were sequenced in order to replicate a published TCR-based CMV serostatus classifier.

The Quick-DNA Microprep Kit was used to extract genomic DNA from the sorted cells. Amplification of TCRbeta DNA was done with the immunoSEQ hsTCRbeta kit, following the protocol from the manufacturer. TCRbeta libraries were sequenced on an Illumina MiSeq instrument. The authors' analysis ran thus. After out-of-frame sequences were removed, 2.4 million or so distinct TCRbeta sequences remained, averaging approximately 68,000 per individual. Each individual was scored according to the count of 164 previously reported CMV-associated TCRbeta sequences and the total productive distinct TCRbeta count. A beta-binomial model was reimplemented in Python, and scikit-learn random forests with default parameters were trained on data from the US cohort. Classifier performance on the Belgian cohort was reported as the median AUC with percentile confidence intervals calculated over 10,000 bootstrap iterations. Imported from immuneACCESS, the table was reduced by TCRdb to in-frame sequences with V and J called. These copies leave out some clones; in studies compared against another copy, an unresolved V gene accounts for under half, and the cause of the remainder is not known. From that table come the V and J calls and clone size; the DNA was used to work out D and trimming. The sample table records about 50,000 clones; 77% of these occur just once. The ten top clones hold just over 0.6% of the sample.

This clone was counted only a few times. Its antigen is not yet known. No quality values exist for individual bases; no much larger clone is one base distant. Single viable CD3+CD4+CD8-CD45RO+ cells were sorted as memory CD4+ T cells on a FACSAria II. CMV serostatus was determined with a Roche Elecsys assay detecting serum IgG against CMV pp150, pp28, p38 and p52. After the samples were thawed, total CD4+ T cells were enriched through positive selection using CD4 magnetic microbeads. The samples came from a different study that was designed specifically to examine the CD4+ T cell memory repertoire. Peripheral blood mononuclear cells were isolated and cryopreserved following standard operating procedures; serum was stored at -80 °C. Staining used CD3-PerCP (BW264/56), CD4-APC (RPA-T4), CD45RO-PE (UCHT1) and CD8-Pacific Orange (3B5) antibodies, with Sytox blue excluding non-viable cells. Findings and caveats that apply to the study as a whole: Only CD4+CD45RO+ memory cells were sequenced, unlike the original study, which covered naive and memory CD4+ and CD8+ populations. Of fewer than 200 previously reported CMV-associated TCRbeta sequences, over 65 appeared in the CD4+ memory repertoires, each in one to five individuals. The results were read as suggesting that the CMV-associated TCR signature is, for the most part, present in the CD4+ memory repertoire. CMV serostatus prediction reached a median bootstrapped AUC of 0.95 with the original framework and just under 0.93 with a US-trained random forest. The original-framework classifier achieved a median bootstrapped AUC of 0.95 with a 95% CI of 0.76-1.00 on the Belgian cohort.

Sequencing input: memory CD4+ T cells from blood. The clonotype comes from an adult in good health and CMV-seronegative.

The sequenced DNA is TGCGCCAGCAGCTTATCGGACAGGGAGGGTCCACCCCTCCACTTT. It translates to CASSLSDREGPPLHF. The sequence links TRBV5-1 to TRBJ1-6; TRBD1 agrees with 8 junctional bases. Spanning cysteine to phenylalanine, the CDR3 consists of 15 amino acids. The DNA shown is the 45-base CDR3, in frame from base 1. The germline V gene specifies SGHRS as CDR1 and YFSETQ as CDR2. V is trimmed back by 2 bases and J by 11 bases, and the junction contains 9 bases that no gene match accounts for. Here the CDR3 is joined to the reference TRBV5-1 and TRBJ1-6 genes, and the full variable domain is: KAGVTQTPRYLIKTRGQQVTLSCSPISGHRSVSWYQQTPGQGLQFLFEYFSETQRNKGNFPGRFSGRQFSNSRSEMNVSTLELGDSALYLCASSLSDREGPPLHFGNGTRLTVT.